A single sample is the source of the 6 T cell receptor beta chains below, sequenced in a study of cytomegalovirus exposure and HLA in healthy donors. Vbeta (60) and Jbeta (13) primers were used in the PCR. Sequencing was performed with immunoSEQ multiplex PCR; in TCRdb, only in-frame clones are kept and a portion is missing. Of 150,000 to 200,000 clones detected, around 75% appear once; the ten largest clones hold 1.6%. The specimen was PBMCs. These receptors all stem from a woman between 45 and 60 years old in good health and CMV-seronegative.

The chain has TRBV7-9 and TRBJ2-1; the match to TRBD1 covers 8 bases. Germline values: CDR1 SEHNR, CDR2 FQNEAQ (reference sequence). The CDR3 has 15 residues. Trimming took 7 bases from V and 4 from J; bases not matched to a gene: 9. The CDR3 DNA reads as TGTGCCAGCACCCCGCGGGACAGGAGTTACAATGAGCAGTTCTTC. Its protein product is CASTPRDRSYNEQFF.

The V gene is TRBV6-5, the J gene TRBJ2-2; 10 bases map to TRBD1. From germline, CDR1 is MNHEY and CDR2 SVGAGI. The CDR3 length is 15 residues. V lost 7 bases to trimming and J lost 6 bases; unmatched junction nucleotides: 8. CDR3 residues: CASTRQGAISGELFF. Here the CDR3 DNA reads TGTGCCAGCACCCGACAGGGGGCTATTTCCGGGGAGCTGTTTTTT.

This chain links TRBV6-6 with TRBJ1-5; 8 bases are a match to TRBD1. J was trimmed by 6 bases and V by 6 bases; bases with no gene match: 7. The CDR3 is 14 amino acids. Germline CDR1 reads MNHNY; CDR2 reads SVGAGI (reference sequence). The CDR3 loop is CASSSPDRVQPQHF. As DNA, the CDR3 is TGTGCCAGCAGCAGCCCGGACAGGGTTCAGCCCCAGCATTTT.

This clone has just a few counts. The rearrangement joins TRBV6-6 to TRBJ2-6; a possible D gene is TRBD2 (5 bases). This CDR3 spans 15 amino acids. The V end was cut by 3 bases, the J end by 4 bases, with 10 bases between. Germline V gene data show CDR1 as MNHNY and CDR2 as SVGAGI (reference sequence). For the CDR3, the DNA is TGTGCCAGCAGTTATCCGGGATCGGGGGCCAACGTCCTGACTTTC. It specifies CASSYPGSGANVLTF.

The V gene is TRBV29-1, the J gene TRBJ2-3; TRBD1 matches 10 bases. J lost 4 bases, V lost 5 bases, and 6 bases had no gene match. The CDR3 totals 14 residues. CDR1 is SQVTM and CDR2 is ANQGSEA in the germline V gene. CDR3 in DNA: TGCAGCGTTAAGGGGGGGACAGGGGCAGATACGCAGTATTTT. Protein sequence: CSVKGGTGADTQYF.

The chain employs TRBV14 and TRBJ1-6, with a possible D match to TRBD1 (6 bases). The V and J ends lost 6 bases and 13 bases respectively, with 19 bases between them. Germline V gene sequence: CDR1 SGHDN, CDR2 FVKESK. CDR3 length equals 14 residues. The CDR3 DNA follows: TGTGCCAGCAGTACGGGGGGGGGCCGAAGGCCCCTCCACTTT. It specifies CASSTGGGRRPLHF.